A selection of T cell receptor beta chains follows, all from one sample in a study of lymphopenia after photon versus proton radiotherapy. Libraries were prepared by immunoSEQ multiplex PCR; TCRdb keeps only in-frame clonotypes and omits some of them. The table has 25,000 to 30,000 clones, around 82% seen once. Sequencing used peripheral blood, obtained from a patient treated with photon-based radiotherapy. The receptors here all came from a man between 45 and 60 years old with gastric cancer. CDR3s include the opening cysteine and the closing phenylalanine or tryptophan.

V: TRBV7-2
J: TRBJ2-6
CDR3: CASSGAVFGANVLTF

V: TRBV7-9
J: TRBJ2-5
CDR3: CASSLVIGRETQYF

V: TRBV6-5
J: TRBJ2-2
CDR3: CASSYSFSGGTGELFF

V: TRBV29-1
J: TRBJ2-1
CDR3: CSVEGQGGNEQFF

V: TRBV6-1
J: TRBJ2-5
CDR3: CASSNSLGETQYF

V: TRBV7-6
J: TRBJ1-6
CDR3: CASSLGGVGSPLHF

V: TRBV21-1
J: TRBJ2-6
CDR3: CASSPYGRTSGANVLTF

V: TRBV27
J: TRBJ2-7
CDR3: CASSLRPGGYEQYF

V: TRBV27
J: TRBJ2-3
CDR3: CASSRGSGRGDTDTQYF

V: TRBV11-2
J: TRBJ2-3
CDR3: CASSLLVSRTDTQYF

V: TRBV2
J: TRBJ2-2
CDR3: CASSPYGELFF

V: TRBV7-2
J: TRBJ1-2
CDR3: CASSFIGPGGIFGYTF

V: TRBV15
J: TRBJ1-5
CDR3: CATSRGGLGKPQHF

V: TRBV9
J: TRBJ1-1
CDR3: CASTFIPGLPGDTEAFF

V: TRBV7-2
J: TRBJ1-2
CDR3: CASSPGGYSYGYTF

V: TRBV27
J: TRBJ2-3
CDR3: CASSLGGRGWTDTQYF

V: TRBV7-8
J: TRBJ2-7
CDR3: CASSRLEAYEQYF

V: TRBV7-9
J: TRBJ2-5
CDR3: CASSSRQGKMETQYF

V: TRBV6-5
J: TRBJ1-1
CDR3: CASSSGAGVINTEAFF

V: TRBV4-2
J: TRBJ2-5
CDR3: CASSPGLAGGEETQYF

V: TRBV6-5
J: TRBJ2-7
CDR3: CASSYLPGDYEQYF

V: TRBV18
J: TRBJ2-3
CDR3: CASSRDRGPFTDTQYF

V: TRBV19
J: TRBJ1-1
CDR3: CASSSRQGRREAFF

V: TRBV10-3
J: TRBJ1-2
CDR3: CAITPRDGFYGYTF

V: TRBV6-6
J: TRBJ2-2
CDR3: CASSSPTGGGTGELFF

V: TRBV19
J: TRBJ2-7
CDR3: CASSLGPSSYEQYF

V: TRBV27
J: TRBJ1-5
CDR3: CASSFRRDRENQPQHF

V: TRBV6-1
J: TRBJ2-7
CDR3: CASSEAGGSYEQYF

V: TRBV18
J: TRBJ1-1
CDR3: CASSPLKGWVTEAFF

V: TRBV7-8
J: TRBJ2-5
CDR3: CASRGTYQETQYF

V: TRBV5-1
J: TRBJ1-2
CDR3: CASRGGGADGYTF

V: TRBV7-2
J: TRBJ2-7
CDR3: CASGQGSSYEQYF

V: TRBV5-1
J: TRBJ1-4
CDR3: CASSLGQGNEKLFF

V: TRBV5-1
J: TRBJ2-5
CDR3: CASSLAVGETQYF

V: TRBV6-1
J: TRBJ2-4
CDR3: CASSEARTEGALLAKNIQYF

V: TRBV29-1
J: TRBJ2-3
CDR3: CSATWGDRPTDTQYF

V: TRBV6-1
J: TRBJ2-3
CDR3: CATNQLGQGEYF

V: TRBV18
J: TRBJ1-1
CDR3: CASSPPSDKAFF

V: TRBV6-1
J: TRBJ1-6
CDR3: CASEKQSDFTPLHF

V: TRBV19
J: TRBJ1-4
CDR3: CASSIRGKLFF

V: TRBV5-1
J: TRBJ1-1
CDR3: CASSSGVRDRVVAANTEAFF

V: TRBV28
J: TRBJ1-1
CDR3: CASSSPFQGNTEAFF

V: TRBV10-3
J: TRBJ1-1
CDR3: CATRGPNTEAFF

V: TRBV10-2
J: TRBJ2-2
CDR3: CASSGGIGELFF

V: TRBV10-3
J: TRBJ2-7
CDR3: CATGTGQEQYF

V: TRBV7-9
J: TRBJ1-2
CDR3: CASGEDGYTF

V: TRBV2
J: TRBJ2-3
CDR3: CASTIQGARTDTQYF

V: TRBV19
J: TRBJ1-5
CDR3: CATQEYLSNQPQHF

V: TRBV10-3
J: TRBJ1-1
CDR3: CAISVREEAFF

V: TRBV11-2
J: TRBJ2-2
CDR3: CASPGLADFRGNTGELFF

V: TRBV30
J: TRBJ1-6
CDR3: CACRQIGIDSPLHF

V: TRBV25-1
J: TRBJ2-3
CDR3: CASTSLDTQYF

V: TRBV5-1
J: TRBJ1-4
CDR3: CASSLWGNPNEKLFF

V: TRBV28
J: TRBJ1-1
CDR3: CASSSGTRGRMNTEAFF